This T cell receptor beta chain was identified during a study of T-cell reconstitution after alpha-beta-depleted transplantation in children. Per germline, CDR1 MDHEN and CDR2 SYDVKM. The CDR3 spans 14 residues. V was cut by 6 bases and J by 2 bases, with 14 bases left in between. General study results and limits: Some patients showed high day-60 TCRbeta diversity, which derived from surviving recipient T cells and thymic progenitors. Expanded graft clones numbering several hundred reportedly gave rise to alpha-beta T cells about two months after transplant. A year had passed since transplant, and T-cell counts and diversity by then came mostly from newly produced T cells.

Unique molecular identifiers were built into the TCRbeta library. TCRdb independently ran MiXCR on the PCR reads; one entry per CDR3 protein. The sample lists more than 200,000 distinct CDR3 sequences, 25% occurring once. This clonotype was recorded at least ten times. What it recognizes is unknown. This material consisted of PBMCs, taken before TCRalphabeta/CD19-depleted stem cell transplant. The chain recombines TRBV28 with TRBJ2-7; D is unclear. This receptor was taken from a girl aged 2 to 10 with Fanconi anemia, due to receive a stem cell transplant. Written as DNA, the CDR3 is TGTGCCAGCAGCGAACACCGAGAGACCTACGAGCAGTACTTC. It yields the protein CASSEHRETYEQYF.